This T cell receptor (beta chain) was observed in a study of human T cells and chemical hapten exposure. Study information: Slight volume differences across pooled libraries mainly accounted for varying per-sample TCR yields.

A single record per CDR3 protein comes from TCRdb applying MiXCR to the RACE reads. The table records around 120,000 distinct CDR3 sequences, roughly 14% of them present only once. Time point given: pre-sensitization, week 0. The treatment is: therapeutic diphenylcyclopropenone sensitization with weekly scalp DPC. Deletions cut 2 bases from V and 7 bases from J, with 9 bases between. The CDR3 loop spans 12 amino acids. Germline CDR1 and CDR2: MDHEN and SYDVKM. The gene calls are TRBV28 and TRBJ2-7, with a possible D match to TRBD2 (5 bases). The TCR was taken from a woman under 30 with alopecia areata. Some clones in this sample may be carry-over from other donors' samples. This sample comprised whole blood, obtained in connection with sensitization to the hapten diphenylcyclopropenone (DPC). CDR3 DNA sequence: TGTGCCAGCAGTTTAAGACGGGGAGAGCAGTACTTC. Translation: CASSLRRGEQYF.